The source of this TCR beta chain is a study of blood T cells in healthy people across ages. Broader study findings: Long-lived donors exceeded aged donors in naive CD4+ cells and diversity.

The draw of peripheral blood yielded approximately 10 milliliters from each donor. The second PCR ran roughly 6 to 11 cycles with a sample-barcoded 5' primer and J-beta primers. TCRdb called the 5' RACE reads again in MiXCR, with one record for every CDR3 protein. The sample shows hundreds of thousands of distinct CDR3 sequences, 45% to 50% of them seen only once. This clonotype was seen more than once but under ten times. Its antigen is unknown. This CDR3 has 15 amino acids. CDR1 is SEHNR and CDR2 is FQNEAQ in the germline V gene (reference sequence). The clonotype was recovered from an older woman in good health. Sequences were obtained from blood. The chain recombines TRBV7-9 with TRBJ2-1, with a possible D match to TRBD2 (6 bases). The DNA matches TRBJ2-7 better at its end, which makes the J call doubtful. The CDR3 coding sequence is TGTGCCAGCAGCCTGTTAGCGGAAACCTACAATGAGCAGTACTTC. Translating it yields CASSLLAETYNEQYF.